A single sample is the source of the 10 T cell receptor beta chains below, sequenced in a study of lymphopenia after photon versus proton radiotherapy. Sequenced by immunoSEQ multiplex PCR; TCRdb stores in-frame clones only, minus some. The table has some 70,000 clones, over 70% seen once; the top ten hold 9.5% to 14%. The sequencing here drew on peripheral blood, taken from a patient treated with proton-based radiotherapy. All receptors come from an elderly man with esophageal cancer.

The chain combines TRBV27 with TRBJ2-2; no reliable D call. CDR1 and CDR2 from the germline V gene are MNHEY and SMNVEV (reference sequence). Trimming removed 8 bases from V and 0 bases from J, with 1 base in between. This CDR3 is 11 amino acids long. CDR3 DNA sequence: TGTGCCAGCCCGAACACCGGGGAGCTGTTTTTT. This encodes CASPNTGELFF.

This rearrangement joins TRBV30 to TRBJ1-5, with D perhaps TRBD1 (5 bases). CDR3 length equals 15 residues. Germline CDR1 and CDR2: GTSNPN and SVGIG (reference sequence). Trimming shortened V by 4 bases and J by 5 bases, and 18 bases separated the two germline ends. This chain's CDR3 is CAWTDGVVGDQPQHF. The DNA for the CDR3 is TGTGCCTGGACCGATGGAGTCGTGGGGGATCAGCCCCAGCATTTT.

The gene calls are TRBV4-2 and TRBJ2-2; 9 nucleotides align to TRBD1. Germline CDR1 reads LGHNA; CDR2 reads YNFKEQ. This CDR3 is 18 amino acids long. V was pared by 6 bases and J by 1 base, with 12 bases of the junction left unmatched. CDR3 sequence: CASSRQEWGQGNTGELFF. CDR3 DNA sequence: TGTGCCAGCAGTCGCCAAGAATGGGGACAGGGGAACACCGGGGAGCTGTTTTTT.

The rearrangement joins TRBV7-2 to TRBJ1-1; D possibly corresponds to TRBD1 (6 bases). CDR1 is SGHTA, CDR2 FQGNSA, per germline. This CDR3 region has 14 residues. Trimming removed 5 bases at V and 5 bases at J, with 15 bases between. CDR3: CASSPHARGTEAFF. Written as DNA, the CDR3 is TGTGCCAGCAGCCCACACGCGAGGGGGACTGAAGCTTTCTTT.

Written as DNA, the CDR3 is TGTGCCAGCAGACGACGACAGGGTGGGAGCACTGAAGCTTTCTTT. Translating it yields CASRRRQGGSTEAFF. The V and J genes are TRBV6-5 and TRBJ1-1, with 7 bases identical to TRBD1. The CDR3 loop spans 15 amino acids. CDR1 is MNHEY and CDR2 is SVGAGI in the germline V gene. V gave up 6 bases and J gave up 4 bases; unmatched junction bases: 11.

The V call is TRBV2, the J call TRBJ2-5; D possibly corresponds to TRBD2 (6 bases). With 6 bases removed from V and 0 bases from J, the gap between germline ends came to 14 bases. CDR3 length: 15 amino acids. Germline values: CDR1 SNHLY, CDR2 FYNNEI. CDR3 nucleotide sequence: TGTGCCAGCAGCGGGACTTCTTCGTACCAAGAGACCCAGTACTTC. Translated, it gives CASSGTSSYQETQYF.

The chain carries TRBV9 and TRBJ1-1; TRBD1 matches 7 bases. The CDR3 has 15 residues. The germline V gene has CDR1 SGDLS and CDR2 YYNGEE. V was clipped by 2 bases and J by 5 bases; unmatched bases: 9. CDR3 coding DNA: TGTGCCAGCAGCGTCGTAGAGGGGGCGCGTACTGAAGCTTTCTTT. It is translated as CASSVVEGARTEAFF.

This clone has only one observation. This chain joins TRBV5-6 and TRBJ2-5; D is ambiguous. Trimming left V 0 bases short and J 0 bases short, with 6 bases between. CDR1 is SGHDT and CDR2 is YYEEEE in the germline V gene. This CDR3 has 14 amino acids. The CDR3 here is CASSLAGNQETQYF. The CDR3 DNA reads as TGTGCCAGCAGCTTGGCCGGCAACCAAGAGACCCAGTACTTC. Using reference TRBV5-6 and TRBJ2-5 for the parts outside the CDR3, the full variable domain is DAGVTQSPTHLIKTRGQQVTLRCSPKSGHDTVSWYQQALGQGPQFIFQYYEEEERQRGNFPDRFSGHQFPNYSSELNVNALLLGDSALYLCASSLAGNQETQYFGPGTRLLVL.

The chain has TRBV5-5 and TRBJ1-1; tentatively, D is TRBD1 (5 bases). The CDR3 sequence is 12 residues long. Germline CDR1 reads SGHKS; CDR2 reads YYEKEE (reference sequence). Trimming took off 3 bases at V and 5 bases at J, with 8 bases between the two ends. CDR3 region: CASSWGPTEAFF. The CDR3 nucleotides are TGTGCCAGCAGCTGGGGCCCTACTGAAGCTTTCTTT.

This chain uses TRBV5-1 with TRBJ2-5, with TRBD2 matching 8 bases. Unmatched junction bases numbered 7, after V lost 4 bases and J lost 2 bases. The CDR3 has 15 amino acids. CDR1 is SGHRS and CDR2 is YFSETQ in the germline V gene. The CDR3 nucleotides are TGCGCCAGCAGCCCCGGGGGGGCCCGGCAAGAGACCCAGTACTTC. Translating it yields CASSPGGARQETQYF.